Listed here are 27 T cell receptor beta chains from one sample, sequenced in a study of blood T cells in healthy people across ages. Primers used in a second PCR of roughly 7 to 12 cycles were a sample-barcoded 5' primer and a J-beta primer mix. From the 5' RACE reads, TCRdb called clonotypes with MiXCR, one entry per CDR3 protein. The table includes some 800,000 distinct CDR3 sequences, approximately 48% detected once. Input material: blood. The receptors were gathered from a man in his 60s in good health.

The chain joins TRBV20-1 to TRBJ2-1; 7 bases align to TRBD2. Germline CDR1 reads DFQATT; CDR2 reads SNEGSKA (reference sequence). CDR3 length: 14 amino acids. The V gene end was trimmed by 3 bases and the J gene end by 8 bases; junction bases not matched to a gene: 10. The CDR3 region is CSASPSGRSDEQFF. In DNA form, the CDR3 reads TGCAGTGCTAGTCCTAGCGGAAGATCGGATGAGCAGTTCTTC.

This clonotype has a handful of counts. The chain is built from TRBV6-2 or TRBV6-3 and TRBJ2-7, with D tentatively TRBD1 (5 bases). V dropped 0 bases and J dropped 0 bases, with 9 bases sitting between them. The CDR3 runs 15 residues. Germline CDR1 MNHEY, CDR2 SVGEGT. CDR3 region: CASSYSDTPSYEQYF. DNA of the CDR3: TGTGCCAGCAGTTACTCGGACACCCCCTCCTACGAGCAGTACTTC.

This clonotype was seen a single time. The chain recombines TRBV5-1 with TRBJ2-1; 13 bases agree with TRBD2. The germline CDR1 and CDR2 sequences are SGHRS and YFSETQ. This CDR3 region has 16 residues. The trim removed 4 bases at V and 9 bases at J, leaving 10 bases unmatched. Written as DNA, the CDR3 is TGCGCCAGCAGCGTAGGGACTAGCGGGGCCAGGGGTGAGCAGTTCTTC. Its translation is CASSVGTSGARGEQFF.

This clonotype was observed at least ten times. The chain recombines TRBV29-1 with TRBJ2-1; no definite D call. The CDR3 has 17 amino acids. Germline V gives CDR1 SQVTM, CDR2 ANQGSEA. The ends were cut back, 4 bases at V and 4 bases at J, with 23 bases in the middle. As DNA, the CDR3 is TGCAGCGTTGTCCTAGGTTCGTCGAGATCAAAATACAATGAGCAGTTCTTC. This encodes CSVVLGSSRSKYNEQFF.

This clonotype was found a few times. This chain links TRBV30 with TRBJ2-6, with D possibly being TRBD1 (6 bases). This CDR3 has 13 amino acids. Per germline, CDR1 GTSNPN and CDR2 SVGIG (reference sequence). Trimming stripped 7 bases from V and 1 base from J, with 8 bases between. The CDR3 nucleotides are TGTGCCTCCGACAGGTCTGGGGCCAACGTCCTGACTTTC. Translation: CASDRSGANVLTF.

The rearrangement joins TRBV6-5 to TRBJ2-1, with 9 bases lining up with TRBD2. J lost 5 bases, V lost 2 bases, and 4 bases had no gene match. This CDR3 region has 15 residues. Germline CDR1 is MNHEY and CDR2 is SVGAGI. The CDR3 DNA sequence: TGTGCCAGCAGTTACGGCGGGGGGGCCCACAATGAGCAGTTCTTC. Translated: CASSYGGGAHNEQFF.

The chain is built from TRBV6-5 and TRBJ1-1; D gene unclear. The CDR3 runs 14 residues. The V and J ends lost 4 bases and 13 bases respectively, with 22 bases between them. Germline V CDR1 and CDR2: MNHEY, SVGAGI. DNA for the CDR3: TGTGCCAGCAGTTCCCCCTCGGAGCACCCTGATTGTTTCTTT. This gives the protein CASSSPSEHPDCFF.

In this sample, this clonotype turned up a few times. In DNA, the CDR3 is TGTGCCAGCAGTTCCCGACGGAAGCAGCCAGATACGCAGTATTTT. This encodes CASSSRRKQPDTQYF. The chain recombines TRBV27 with TRBJ2-3; D gene ambiguous. CDR3 length: 15 amino acids. Per germline, CDR1 MNHEY and CDR2 SMNVEV (reference sequence). V dropped 4 bases and J dropped 4 bases, with 15 bases sitting between them.

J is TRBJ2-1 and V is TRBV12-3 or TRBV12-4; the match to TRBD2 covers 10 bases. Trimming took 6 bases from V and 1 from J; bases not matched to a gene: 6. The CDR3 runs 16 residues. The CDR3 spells CASSRLAGCSYNEQFF. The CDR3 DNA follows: TGTGCCAGCAGCCGACTAGCGGGTTGTTCCTACAATGAGCAGTTCTTC.

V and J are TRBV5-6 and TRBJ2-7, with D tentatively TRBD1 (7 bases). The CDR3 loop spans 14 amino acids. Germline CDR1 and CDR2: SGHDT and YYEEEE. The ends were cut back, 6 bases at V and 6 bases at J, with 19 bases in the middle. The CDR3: CASTGGLPSGEQYF. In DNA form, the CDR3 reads TGTGCCAGCACAGGGGGGCTACCAAGCGGCGAGCAGTACTTC.

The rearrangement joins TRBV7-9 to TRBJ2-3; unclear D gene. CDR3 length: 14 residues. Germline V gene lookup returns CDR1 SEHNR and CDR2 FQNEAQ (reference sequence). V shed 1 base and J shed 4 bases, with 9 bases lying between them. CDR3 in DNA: TGTGCCAGCAGCTTAGTAGGTTCGGCAGATACGCAGTATTTT. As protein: CASSLVGSADTQYF.

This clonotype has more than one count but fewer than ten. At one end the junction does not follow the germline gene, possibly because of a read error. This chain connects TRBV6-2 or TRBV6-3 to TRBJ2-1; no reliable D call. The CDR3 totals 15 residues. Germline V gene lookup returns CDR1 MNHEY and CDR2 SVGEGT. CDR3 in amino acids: CASNYRVPVYNEQFF. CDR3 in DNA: TGTGCCAGCAATTACCGGGTCCCCGTCTACAATGAGCAGTTCTTC.

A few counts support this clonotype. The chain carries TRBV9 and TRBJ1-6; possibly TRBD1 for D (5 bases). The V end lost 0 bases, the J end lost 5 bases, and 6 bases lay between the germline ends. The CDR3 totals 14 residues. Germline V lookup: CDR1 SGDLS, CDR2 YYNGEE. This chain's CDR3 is CASSVVGDNSPLHF. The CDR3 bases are TGTGCCAGCAGCGTAGTGGGGGATAATTCACCCCTCCACTTT.

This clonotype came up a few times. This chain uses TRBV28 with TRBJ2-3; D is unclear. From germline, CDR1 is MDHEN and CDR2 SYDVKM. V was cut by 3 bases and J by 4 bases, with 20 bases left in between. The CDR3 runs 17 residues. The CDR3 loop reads CASSLALGSGSPDTQYF. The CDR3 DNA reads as TGTGCCAGCAGTTTGGCCCTGGGGTCCGGTAGTCCAGATACGCAGTATTTT.

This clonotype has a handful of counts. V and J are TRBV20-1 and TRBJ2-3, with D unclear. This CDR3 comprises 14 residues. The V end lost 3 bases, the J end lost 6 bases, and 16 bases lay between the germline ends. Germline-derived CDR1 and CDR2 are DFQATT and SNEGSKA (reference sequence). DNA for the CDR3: TGCAGTGCTAGTCTGGTTTTAGTTTCCGATACGCAGTATTTT. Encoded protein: CSASLVLVSDTQYF.

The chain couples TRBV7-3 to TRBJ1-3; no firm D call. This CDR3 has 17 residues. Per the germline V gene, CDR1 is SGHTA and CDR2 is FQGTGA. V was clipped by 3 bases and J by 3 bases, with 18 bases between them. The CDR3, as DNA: TGTGCCAGCAGCTTCACGTATCATCGACTCCATGGAAACACCATATATTTT. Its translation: CASSFTYHRLHGNTIYF. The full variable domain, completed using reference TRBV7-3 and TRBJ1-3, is GAGVSQTPSNKVTEKGKYVELRCDPISGHTALYWYRQSLGQGPEFLIYFQGTGAADDSGLPNDRFFAVRPEGSVSTLKIQRTERGDSAVYLCASSFTYHRLHGNTIYFGEGSWLTVV.

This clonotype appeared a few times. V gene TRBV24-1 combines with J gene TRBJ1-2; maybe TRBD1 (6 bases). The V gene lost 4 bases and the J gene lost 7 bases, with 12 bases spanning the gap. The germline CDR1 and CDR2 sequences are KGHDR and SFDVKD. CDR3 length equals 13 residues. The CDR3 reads CATSEQGFSGYTF. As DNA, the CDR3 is TGTGCCACCAGTGAACAGGGATTTTCTGGCTACACCTTC.

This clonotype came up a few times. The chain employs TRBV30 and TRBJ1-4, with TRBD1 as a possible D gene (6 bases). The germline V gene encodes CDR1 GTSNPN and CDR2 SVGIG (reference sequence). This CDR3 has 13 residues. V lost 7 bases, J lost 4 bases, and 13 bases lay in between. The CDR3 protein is CAFQTGYNEKLFF. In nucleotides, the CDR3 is TGTGCCTTTCAGACAGGCTATAATGAAAAACTGTTTTTT.

The CDR3 DNA follows: TGTGCCAGCTCAATGACTACCTATGGCTACACCTTC. Protein: CASSMTTYGYTF. This sequence joins TRBV6-5 and TRBJ1-2, with D uncertain. Germline CDR1 is MNHEY and CDR2 is SVGAGI. CDR3 length: 12 residues. V lost 8 bases to trimming and J lost 4 bases, with 11 bases between them.

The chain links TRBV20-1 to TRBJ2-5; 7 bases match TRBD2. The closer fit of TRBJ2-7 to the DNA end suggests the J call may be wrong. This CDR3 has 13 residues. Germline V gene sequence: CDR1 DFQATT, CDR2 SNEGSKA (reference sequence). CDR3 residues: CSARRLAGYEQYF. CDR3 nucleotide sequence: TGCAGTGCTAGAAGGTTAGCGGGCTACGAGCAGTACTTC.

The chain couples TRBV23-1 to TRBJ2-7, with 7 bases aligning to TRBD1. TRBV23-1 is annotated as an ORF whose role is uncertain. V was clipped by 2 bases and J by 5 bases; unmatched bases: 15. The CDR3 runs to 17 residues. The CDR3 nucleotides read TGCGCCAGCAGTCAAACGAAAGACGGACAGGAGGTCCACGAGCAGTACTTC. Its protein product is CASSQTKDGQEVHEQYF.

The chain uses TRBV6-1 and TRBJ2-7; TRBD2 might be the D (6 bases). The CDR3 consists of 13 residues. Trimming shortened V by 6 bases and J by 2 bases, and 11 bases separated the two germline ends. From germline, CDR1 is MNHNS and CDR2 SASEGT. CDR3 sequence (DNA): TGTGCCAGCAGATATTCGGGAGCCTACGAGCAGTACTTC. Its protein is CASRYSGAYEQYF.

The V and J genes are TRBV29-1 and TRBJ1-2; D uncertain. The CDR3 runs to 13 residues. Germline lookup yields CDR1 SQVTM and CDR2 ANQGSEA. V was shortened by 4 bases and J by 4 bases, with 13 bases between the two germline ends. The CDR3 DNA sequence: TGCAGCGTTGCCGAGCCCTCGTTCTATGGCTACACCTTC. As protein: CSVAEPSFYGYTF.

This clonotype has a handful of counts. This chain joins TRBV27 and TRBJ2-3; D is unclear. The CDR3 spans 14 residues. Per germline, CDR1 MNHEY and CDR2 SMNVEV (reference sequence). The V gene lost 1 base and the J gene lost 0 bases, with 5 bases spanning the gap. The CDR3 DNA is TGTGCCAGCAGTTTATTACCTAGCACAGATACGCAGTATTTT. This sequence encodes CASSLLPSTDTQYF.

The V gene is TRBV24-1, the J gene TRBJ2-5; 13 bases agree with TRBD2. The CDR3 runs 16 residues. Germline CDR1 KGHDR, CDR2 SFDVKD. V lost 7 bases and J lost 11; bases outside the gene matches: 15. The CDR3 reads CATSDATSGGADEQYF. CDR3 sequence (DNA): TGTGCCACCAGCGATGCAACTAGCGGGGGGGCCGATGAGCAGTACTTC.

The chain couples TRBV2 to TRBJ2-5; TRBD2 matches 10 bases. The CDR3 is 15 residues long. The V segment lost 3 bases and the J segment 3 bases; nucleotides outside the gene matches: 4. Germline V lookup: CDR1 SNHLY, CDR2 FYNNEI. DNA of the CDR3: TGTGCCAGCAGTGACTACGGACTAGCGGAAGAGACCCAGTACTTC. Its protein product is CASSDYGLAEETQYF.

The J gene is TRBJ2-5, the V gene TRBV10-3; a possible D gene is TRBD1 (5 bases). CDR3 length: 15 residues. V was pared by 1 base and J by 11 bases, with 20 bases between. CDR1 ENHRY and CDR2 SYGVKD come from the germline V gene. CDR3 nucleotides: TGTGCCATCAGTGAGTTTTTGGACAATAGCAATGAGCAGTACTTC. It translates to CAISEFLDNSNEQYF.